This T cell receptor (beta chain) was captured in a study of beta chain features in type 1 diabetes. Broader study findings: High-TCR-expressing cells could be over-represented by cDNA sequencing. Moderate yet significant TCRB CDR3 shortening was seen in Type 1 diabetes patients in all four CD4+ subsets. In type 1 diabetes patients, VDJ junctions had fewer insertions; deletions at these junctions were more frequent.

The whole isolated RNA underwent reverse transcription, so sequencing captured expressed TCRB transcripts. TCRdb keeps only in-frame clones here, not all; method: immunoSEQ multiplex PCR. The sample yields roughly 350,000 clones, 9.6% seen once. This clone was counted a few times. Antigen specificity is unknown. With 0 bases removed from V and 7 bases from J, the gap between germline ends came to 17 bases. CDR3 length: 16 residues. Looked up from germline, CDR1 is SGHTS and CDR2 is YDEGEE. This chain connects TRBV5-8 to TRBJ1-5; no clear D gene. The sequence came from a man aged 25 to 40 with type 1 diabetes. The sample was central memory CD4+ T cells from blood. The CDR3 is CASSLASDRRRQPQHF. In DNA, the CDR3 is TGTGCCAGCAGCTTGGCCTCGGACCGGAGAAGGCAGCCCCAGCATTTT.